Listed here are 31 T cell receptor beta chains from one sample, sequenced in a study of regulatory T cells in long-lasting Graves disease. Regarding time point: newly diagnosed GD, antithyroid drugs for less than 3 months. Preparation of the TCR library used RNA extracted from PBMCs. Assembly of TCR beta libraries relied on iRepertoire HTBI primers together with Arm-PCR of CDR3 regions. TCRdb reanalysed the multiplex PCR reads using MiXCR and keeps one entry per CDR3 protein. The sample has roughly 610,000 distinct CDR3 sequences, roughly 16% seen once; the top ten hold roughly 18%. In addition, the sample was reused for a study of T cells in Graves' hyperthyroidism and ophthalmopathy.

The starting material was peripheral blood mononuclear cells (PBMCs), obtained at new diagnosis, from a patient treated with antithyroid drugs. These receptors were taken from a woman aged 25 to 45 with Graves disease.

The chain couples TRBV20-1 to TRBJ2-7; 10 nucleotides line up with TRBD2. The CDR3 spans 16 residues. Germline V gene data show CDR1 as DFQATT and CDR2 as SNEGSKA (reference sequence). J was trimmed by 6 bases and V by 5 bases; bases with no gene match: 16. The CDR3 DNA sequence: TGCAGTGCTGATGGAATGAGCGGGAGGGCGAGTCGCGAGCAGTACTTC. Amino acid sequence: CSADGMSGRASREQYF.

This clonotype turned up a few times. The J gene is TRBJ1-6, the V gene TRBV5-8, with 8 nucleotides matching TRBD1. The germline CDR1 and CDR2 sequences are SGHTS and YDEGEE. Germline trimming cut 4 bases from V and 7 bases from J; bases unmatched to any gene: 7. The CDR3 runs 15 residues. CDR3 loop: CASSPSRQGNSPLHF. The DNA of the CDR3 is TGTGCCAGCAGCCCTAGTAGACAGGGGAATTCACCCCTCCACTTT.

In its sample, this clonotype was seen a few times. V gene TRBV14 combines with J gene TRBJ1-4; D remains unclear. V lost 2 bases and J 8 bases, leaving 6 bases between the germline ends. The CDR3 sequence is 12 residues long. Germline V gene data show CDR1 as SGHDN and CDR2 as FVKESK. The CDR3 region has the DNA TGTGCCAGCAGCCAAATTGGGGAAAAACTGTTTTTT. Protein: CASSQIGEKLFF.

In its sample, this clonotype was seen many times. CDR3 protein: CASSWPGVDEQYF. For the CDR3, the DNA is TGTGCCAGCAGCTGGCCGGGCGTCGACGAGCAGTACTTC. This chain connects TRBV7-2 to TRBJ2-7; D not resolved. The V gene's germline CDR1 is SGHTA and CDR2 FQGNSA. The CDR3 is made up of 13 amino acids. Trimming left V 4 bases short and J 5 bases short, with 12 bases between.

On this clonotype: This likely came from a read error, as a far larger clone is one base away. Since no conserved phenylalanine or tryptophan closes the CDR3, a read error is the likely cause. The chain carries TRBV7-2 and TRBJ1-1; D ambiguous. CDR1 and CDR2 from the germline V gene are SGHTA and FQGNSA. The CDR3 runs 14 residues. V lost 7 bases to trimming and J lost 1 base, with 13 bases between them. CDR3 nucleotides: TGTGCCAGCAAGGGAGGGTTGACGAACACTGAAGCTTTCCTT. Translating gives CASKGGLTNTEAFL.

This clonotype was seen many times. The rearrangement links TRBV15 to TRBJ1-5; 7 bases map to TRBD1. The CDR3 sequence is 14 residues long. Losses at the gene ends were 4 bases for V and 6 bases for J; bases not matched to a gene: 6. The germline gives CDR1 LNHNV, CDR2 YYDKDF (reference sequence). This chain's CDR3 is CATSTKQGSQPQHF. The CDR3 coding sequence is TGTGCCACCAGCACCAAACAGGGGAGTCAGCCCCAGCATTTT.

This clonotype showed up just a few times. The rearrangement uses TRBV14 and TRBJ2-5; 10 positions match TRBD1. Germline CDR1 reads SGHDN; CDR2 reads FVKESK. V lost 4 bases, J lost 4 bases, and 15 bases stayed unmatched. The CDR3 contains 18 residues. This CDR3 reads CASSLRQGAGSIGETQYF. CDR3 nucleotides: TGTGCCAGCAGCCTGCGACAGGGGGCAGGGTCGATCGGAGAGACCCAGTACTTC.

This clonotype showed up just a few times. This rearrangement joins TRBV15 to TRBJ2-3, with D uncertain. Per germline, CDR1 LNHNV and CDR2 YYDKDF (reference sequence). The CDR3 spans 18 residues. V was cut by 0 bases and J by 0 bases, with 16 bases left in between. CDR3 protein: CATSRDYPRASSTDTQYF. For the CDR3, the DNA is TGTGCCACCAGCAGAGATTATCCGCGTGCTTCTAGCACAGATACGCAGTATTTT.

This clonotype has at least ten counts. The chain employs TRBV7-8 and TRBJ2-2; D might be TRBD2 (6 bases). V was clipped by 6 bases and J by 5 bases, with 10 bases between them. Germline V CDR1 and CDR2: SGHVS, FQNEAQ. The CDR3 length is 13 residues. CDR3 in amino acids: CASSTSGTGELFF. CDR3 DNA sequence: TGTGCCAGCAGTACGAGCGGGACCGGGGAGCTGTTTTTT.

This clonotype came up a few times. The chain couples TRBV24-1 to TRBJ1-1; 7 nucleotides align to TRBD1. The CDR3 spans 13 residues. Trimming removed 8 bases from V and 5 bases from J; junction bases left unmatched: 7. CDR1 is KGHDR, CDR2 SFDVKD, per germline. CDR3 sequence: CATTSSDRTEAFF. As DNA, the CDR3 is TGTGCCACCACTAGCTCGGACAGGACTGAAGCTTTCTTT.

This clonotype was seen at least ten times. The chain couples TRBV28 to TRBJ2-7; 10 positions match TRBD2. After removal of 0 bases from V and 6 bases from J, the junction contained 5 bases not matched to a gene. CDR1 and CDR2 from the germline V gene are MDHEN and SYDVKM. This CDR3 has 15 amino acids. CDR3 residues: CASSLWLAGVGEQYF. CDR3 coding DNA: TGTGCCAGCAGTTTATGGCTAGCGGGAGTGGGCGAGCAGTACTTC.

The gene calls are TRBV27 and TRBJ2-1; 10 positions match TRBD2. Germline values: CDR1 MNHEY, CDR2 SMNVEV (reference sequence). After removal of 8 bases from V and 9 bases from J, the junction contained 7 bases not matched to a gene. The CDR3 spans 13 residues. CDR3 sequence (DNA): TGTGCCAGCTCCGGGACTAGCGTGTTTGAGCAGTTCTTC. It specifies CASSGTSVFEQFF.

This clonotype was observed many times. The V and J genes are TRBV28 and TRBJ2-1; no definite D call. Germline CDR1 reads MDHEN; CDR2 reads SYDVKM. Trimming removed 2 bases at V and 5 bases at J, with 4 bases between. This CDR3 spans 12 amino acids. In DNA form, the CDR3 reads TGTGCCAGCAGTTTAACGAACAATGAGCAGTTCTTC. Translating gives CASSLTNNEQFF.

This clonotype was observed many times. This rearrangement joins TRBV9 to TRBJ2-7, with D perhaps matching TRBD2 (5 bases). Germline loops: CDR1 SGDLS, CDR2 YYNGEE. The CDR3 covers 15 residues. The V and J ends lost 3 bases and 2 bases respectively, with 15 bases between them. CDR3 in DNA: TGTGCCAGCAGCGACGGACTCTCCGAGACCTACGAGCAGTACTTC. Amino acid sequence: CASSDGLSETYEQYF.

A few counts support this clonotype. V gene TRBV5-4 combines with J gene TRBJ2-5; 9 bases match TRBD1. Germline V lookup: CDR1 SGHNT, CDR2 YYREEE (reference sequence). The CDR3 runs 14 residues. Germline trimming cut 4 bases from V and 5 bases from J; bases unmatched to any gene: 6. CDR3: CASSPGQGLETQYF. The CDR3 DNA sequence: TGTGCCAGCAGCCCGGGACAGGGTTTGGAGACCCAGTACTTC.

The gene calls are TRBV19 and TRBJ2-5, with D perhaps matching TRBD2 (6 bases). Germline CDR1 reads LNHDA; CDR2 reads SQIVND (reference sequence). V was trimmed by 4 bases and J by 2 bases, leaving 17 bases between them. The CDR3 spans 16 residues. CDR3 in amino acids: CASSKRDWFFQETQYF. The CDR3, as DNA: TGTGCCAGTAGTAAACGGGACTGGTTCTTTCAAGAGACCCAGTACTTC.

This clonotype came up many times. This chain links TRBV7-2 with TRBJ2-3; D remains unclear. The germline V and J ends were trimmed by 3 bases and 0 bases, with 10 bases remaining between them. Germline values: CDR1 SGHTA, CDR2 FQGNSA. CDR3 size: 15 residues. CDR3 loop: CASSFSPFSTDTQYF. DNA for the CDR3: TGTGCCAGCAGCTTCTCGCCTTTTAGCACAGATACGCAGTATTTT.

This clonotype came up once. DNA of the CDR3: TGTGCCAGCAGTTTTTCGACCCAAACCTACAATGAGCAGTTCTTC. This sequence encodes CASSFSTQTYNEQFF. The V and J genes are TRBV12-3 or TRBV12-4 and TRBJ2-1; D is unresolved. The CDR3 covers 15 residues. The V and J ends lost 3 bases and 2 bases respectively, with 11 bases between them.

There are many counts of this clonotype. J is TRBJ1-1 and V is TRBV7-9; D not certain. V shed 2 bases and J shed 1 base, with 8 bases lying between them. Germline V CDR1 and CDR2: SEHNR, FQNEAQ (reference sequence). The CDR3 runs 14 residues. The CDR3 DNA follows: TGTGCCAGCAGCTTAAGCCCACCGAACACTGAAGCTTTCTTT. It codes for CASSLSPPNTEAFF.

This clonotype was picked up a small number of times. V and J are TRBV7-2 and TRBJ2-7, with D unclear. Between the trimmed V and J ends, which lost 4 bases and 0 bases, there was a span of 16 bases. Germline V gene data show CDR1 as SGHTA and CDR2 as FQGNSA. This CDR3 comprises 16 residues. DNA of the CDR3: TGTGCCAGCAGCTCCGGCTGGACGGAGTCCTCCTACGAGCAGTACTTC. Amino acids: CASSSGWTESSYEQYF. Full variable domain (missing parts from reference TRBV7-2 and TRBJ2-7): GAGVSQSPSNKVTEKGKDVELRCDPISGHTALYWYRQSLGQGLEFLIYFQGNSAPDKSGLPSDRFSAERTGGSVSTLTIQRTQQEDSAVYLCASSSGWTESSYEQYFGPGTRLTVT.

The gene calls are TRBV7-9 and TRBJ2-4, with D perhaps TRBD1 (6 bases). V was shortened by 5 bases and J by 12 bases, with 14 bases between the two germline ends. CDR3 length: 12 amino acids. Germline V lookup: CDR1 SEHNR, CDR2 FQNEAQ (reference sequence). The CDR3, as DNA: TGTGCCAGCAGCCCAGAACAGGGACGTCAGTACTTC. This codes for CASSPEQGRQYF.

This clonotype appeared many times. The V call is TRBV11-2, the J call TRBJ1-5, with D possibly TRBD1 on 6 matching bases. The CDR3 contains 14 residues. The V gene's germline CDR1 is SGHAT and CDR2 FQNNGV. Trimming shortened V by 5 bases and J by 4 bases, and 12 bases separated the two germline ends. This CDR3 reads CASSRGGANQPQHF. CDR3 nucleotide sequence: TGTGCCAGCAGCCGGGGGGGGGCGAATCAGCCCCAGCATTTT.

This clonotype was counted between two and nine times. The genes are TRBV6-5 and TRBJ2-7; 10 nucleotides line up with TRBD2. This CDR3 contains 15 residues. Germline CDR1 and CDR2: MNHEY and SVGAGI. The V and J ends lost 3 bases and 0 bases, in that order; junction bases with no gene match: 2. The CDR3 region is CASSYGLAVSYEQYF. CDR3 in DNA: TGTGCCAGCAGTTATGGACTAGCGGTCTCCTACGAGCAGTACTTC.

The chain is built from TRBV9 and TRBJ2-3, with D perhaps TRBD2 (6 bases). Per germline, CDR1 SGDLS and CDR2 YYNGEE. The V and J ends lost 3 bases and 3 bases respectively, with 17 bases between them. CDR3 length: 16 amino acids. CDR3 region: CASSDPHRETTDTQYF. DNA of the CDR3: TGTGCCAGCAGCGACCCCCACCGGGAGACAACAGATACGCAGTATTTT.

This clonotype was counted a few times. The rearrangement links TRBV5-6 to TRBJ2-1; the match to TRBD2 covers 9 bases. Germline loops: CDR1 SGHDT, CDR2 YYEEEE. Trimming removed 4 bases from V and 7 bases from J; junction bases left unmatched: 12. This CDR3 region has 16 residues. The CDR3 here is CASSQSRLAGRNEQFF. In DNA form, the CDR3 reads TGTGCCAGCAGCCAATCTCGGCTAGCGGGGAGGAATGAGCAGTTCTTC.

This chain joins TRBV20-1 and TRBJ2-7, with D possibly being TRBD2 (5 bases). The CDR3 spans 12 residues. CDR1 is DFQATT, CDR2 SNEGSKA, per germline (reference sequence). Trimming left V 5 bases short and J 2 bases short, with 10 bases between. CDR3 protein: CSAPDGTYEQYF. CDR3 bases: TGCAGTGCTCCCGACGGGACCTACGAGCAGTACTTC.

This clonotype was counted ten times or more. This chain links TRBV28 with TRBJ1-5; 8 bases agree with TRBD1. The CDR3 consists of 15 residues. Losses at the gene ends were 10 bases for V and 5 bases for J; bases not matched to a gene: 13. CDR1 MDHEN and CDR2 SYDVKM come from the germline V gene. CDR3 in amino acids: CATTFRGRWDQPQHF. CDR3 bases: TGTGCCACCACATTCAGGGGGCGATGGGATCAGCCCCAGCATTTT.

This clonotype was counted ten times or more. The genes are TRBV28 and TRBJ2-5; 9 bases align to TRBD2. This CDR3 has 16 amino acids. The germline gives CDR1 MDHEN, CDR2 SYDVKM. The CDR3 spells CVSGLAGSLGQETQYF. The DNA of the CDR3 is TGTGTCAGTGGGCTAGCGGGAAGCTTGGGACAGGAGACCCAGTACTTC.

This clonotype was recorded many times. The genes are TRBV2 and TRBJ2-3; 7 bases match TRBD2. The V gene end was trimmed by 10 bases and the J gene end by 0 bases; junction bases not matched to a gene: 4. This CDR3 spans 13 amino acids. Per germline, CDR1 SNHLY and CDR2 FYNNEI. The CDR3 is CATTRGSTDTQYF. CDR3 DNA: TGTGCCACCACGCGGGGGAGCACAGATACGCAGTATTTT.

Comment on this clonotype: A much larger clone lies a single base off, so this may be a read error. The rearrangement joins TRBV7-2 to TRBJ2-5; 7 bases fit TRBD2. CDR3 length equals 14 residues. The germline gives CDR1 SGHTA, CDR2 FQGNSA. As DNA, the CDR3 is TGTGCCAGCAGCTTATCTGGGGCGGGGGAGACCCAGTGCTTC. This sequence encodes CASSLSGAGETQCF.

This clonotype was picked up many times. The germline gene is not matched at one end of the junction; a read error may be the cause. This sequence joins TRBV27 and TRBJ2-3, with D unclear. The CDR3 length is 14 residues. Germline V lookup: CDR1 MNHEY, CDR2 SMNVEV (reference sequence). The CDR3 loop reads CASSLKSSTDTQYF. For the CDR3, the DNA is TGCGCCAGCAGCTTGAAATCTAGCACAGATACGCAGTATTTT.